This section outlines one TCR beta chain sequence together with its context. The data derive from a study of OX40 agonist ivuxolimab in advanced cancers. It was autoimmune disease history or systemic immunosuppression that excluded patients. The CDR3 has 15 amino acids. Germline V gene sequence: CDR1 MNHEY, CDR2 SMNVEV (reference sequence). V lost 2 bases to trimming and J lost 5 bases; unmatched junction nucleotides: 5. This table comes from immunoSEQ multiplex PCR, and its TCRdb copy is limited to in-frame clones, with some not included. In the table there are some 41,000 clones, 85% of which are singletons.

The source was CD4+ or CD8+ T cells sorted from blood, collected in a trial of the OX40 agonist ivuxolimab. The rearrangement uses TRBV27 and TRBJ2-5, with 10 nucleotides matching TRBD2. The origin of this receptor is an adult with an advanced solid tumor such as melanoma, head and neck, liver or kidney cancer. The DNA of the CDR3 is TGTGCCAGCAGTTTACTAGCGGGAGTCGACGAGACCCAGTACTTC. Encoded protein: CASSLLAGVDETQYF.